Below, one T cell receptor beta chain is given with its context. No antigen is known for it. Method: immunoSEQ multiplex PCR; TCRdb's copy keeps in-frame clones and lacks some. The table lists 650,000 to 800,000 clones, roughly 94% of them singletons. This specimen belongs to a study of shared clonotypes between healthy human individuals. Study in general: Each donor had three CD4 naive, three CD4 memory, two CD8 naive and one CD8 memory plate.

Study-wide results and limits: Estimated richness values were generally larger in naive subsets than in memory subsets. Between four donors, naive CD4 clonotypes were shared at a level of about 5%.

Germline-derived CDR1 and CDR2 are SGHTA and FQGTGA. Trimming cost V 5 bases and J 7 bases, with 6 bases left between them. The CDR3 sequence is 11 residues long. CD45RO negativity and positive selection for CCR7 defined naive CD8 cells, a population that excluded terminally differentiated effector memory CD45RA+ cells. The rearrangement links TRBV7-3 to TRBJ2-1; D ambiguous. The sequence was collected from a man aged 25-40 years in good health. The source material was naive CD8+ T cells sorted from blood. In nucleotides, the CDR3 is TGTGCCAGCAGCGGTGGGAATGAGCAGTTCTTC. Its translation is CASSGGNEQFF.